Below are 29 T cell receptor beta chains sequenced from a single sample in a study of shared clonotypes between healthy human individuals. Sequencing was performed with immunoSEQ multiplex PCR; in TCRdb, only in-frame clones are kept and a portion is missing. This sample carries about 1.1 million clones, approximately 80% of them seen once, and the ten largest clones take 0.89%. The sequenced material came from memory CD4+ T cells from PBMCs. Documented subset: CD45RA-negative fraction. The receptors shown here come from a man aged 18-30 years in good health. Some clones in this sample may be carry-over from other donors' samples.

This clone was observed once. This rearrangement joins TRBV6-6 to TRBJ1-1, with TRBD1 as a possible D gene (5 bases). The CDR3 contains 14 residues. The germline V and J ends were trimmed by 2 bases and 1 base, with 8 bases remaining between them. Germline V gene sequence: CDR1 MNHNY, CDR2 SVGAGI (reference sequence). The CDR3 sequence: CASSYGTSNTEAFF. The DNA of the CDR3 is TGTGCCAGCAGTTACGGGACGTCGAACACTGAAGCTTTCTTT.

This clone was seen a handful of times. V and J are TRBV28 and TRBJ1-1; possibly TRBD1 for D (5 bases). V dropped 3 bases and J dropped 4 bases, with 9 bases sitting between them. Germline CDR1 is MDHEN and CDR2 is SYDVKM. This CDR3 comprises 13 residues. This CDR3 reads CASSFGATTEAFF. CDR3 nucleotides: TGTGCCAGCAGTTTTGGGGCGACCACTGAAGCTTTCTTT.

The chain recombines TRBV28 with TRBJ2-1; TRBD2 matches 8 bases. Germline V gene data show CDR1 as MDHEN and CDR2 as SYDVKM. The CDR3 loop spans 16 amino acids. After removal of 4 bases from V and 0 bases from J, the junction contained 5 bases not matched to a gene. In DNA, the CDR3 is TGTGCCAGCAGTTCCATAGCGGGAAACTCCTACAATGAGCAGTTCTTC. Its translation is CASSSIAGNSYNEQFF.

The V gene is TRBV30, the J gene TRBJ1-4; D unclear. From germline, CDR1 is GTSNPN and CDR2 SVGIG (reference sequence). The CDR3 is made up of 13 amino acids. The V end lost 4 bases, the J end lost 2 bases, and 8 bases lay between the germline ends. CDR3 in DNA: TGTGCCTGGACAGGCAGGACTAATGAAAAACTGTTTTTT. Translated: CAWTGRTNEKLFF.

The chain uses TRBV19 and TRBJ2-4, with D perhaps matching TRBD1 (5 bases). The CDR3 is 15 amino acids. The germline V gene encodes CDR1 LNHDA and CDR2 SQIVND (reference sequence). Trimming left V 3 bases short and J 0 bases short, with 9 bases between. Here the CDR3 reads CASSIDQGAKNIQYF. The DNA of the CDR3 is TGTGCCAGTAGTATTGATCAGGGAGCCAAAAACATTCAGTACTTC. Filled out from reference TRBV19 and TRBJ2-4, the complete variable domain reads DGGITQSPKYLFRKEGQNVTLSCEQNLNHDAMYWYRQDPGQGLRLIYYSQIVNDFQKGDIAEGYSVSREKKESFPLTVTSAQKNPTAFYLCASSIDQGAKNIQYFGAGTRLSVL.

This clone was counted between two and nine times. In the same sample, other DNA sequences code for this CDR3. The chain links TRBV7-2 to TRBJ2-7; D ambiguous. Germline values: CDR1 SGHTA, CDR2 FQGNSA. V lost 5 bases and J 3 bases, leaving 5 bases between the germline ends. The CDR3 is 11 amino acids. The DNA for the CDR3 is TGTGCCAGCAGCCCGGGCTACGAGCAGTACTTC. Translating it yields CASSPGYEQYF.

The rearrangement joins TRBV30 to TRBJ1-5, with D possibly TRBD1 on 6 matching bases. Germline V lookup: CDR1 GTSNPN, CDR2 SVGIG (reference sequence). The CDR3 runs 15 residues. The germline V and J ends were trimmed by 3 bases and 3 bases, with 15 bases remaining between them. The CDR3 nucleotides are TGTGCCTGGAGGCCGCCAGGGGCCCCCAATCAGCCCCAGCATTTT. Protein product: CAWRPPGAPNQPQHF. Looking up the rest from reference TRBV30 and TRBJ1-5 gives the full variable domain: SQTIHQWPATLVQPVGSPLSLECTVEGTSNPNLYWYRQAAGRGLQLLFYSVGIGQISSEVPQNLSASRPQDRQFILSSKKLLLSDSGFYLCAWRPPGAPNQPQHFGDGTRLSIL.

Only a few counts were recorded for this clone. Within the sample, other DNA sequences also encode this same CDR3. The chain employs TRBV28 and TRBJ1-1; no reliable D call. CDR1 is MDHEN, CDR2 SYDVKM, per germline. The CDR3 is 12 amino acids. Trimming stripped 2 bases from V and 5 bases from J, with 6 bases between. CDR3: CASSLLGTEAFF. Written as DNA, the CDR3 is TGTGCCAGCAGTTTACTGGGGACTGAAGCTTTCTTT.

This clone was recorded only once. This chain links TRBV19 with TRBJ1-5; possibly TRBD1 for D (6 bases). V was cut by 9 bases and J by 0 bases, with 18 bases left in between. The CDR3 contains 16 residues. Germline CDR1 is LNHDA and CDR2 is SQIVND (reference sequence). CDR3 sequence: CASAWTATYSNQPQHF. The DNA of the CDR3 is TGTGCCAGCGCCTGGACAGCAACTTATAGCAATCAGCCCCAGCATTTT.

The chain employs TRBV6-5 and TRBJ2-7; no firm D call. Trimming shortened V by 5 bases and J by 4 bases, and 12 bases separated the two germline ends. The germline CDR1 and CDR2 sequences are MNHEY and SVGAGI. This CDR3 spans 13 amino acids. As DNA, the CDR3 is TGTGCCAGCAGTCTTCCCCCCTTATACGAGCAGTACTTC. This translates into CASSLPPLYEQYF.

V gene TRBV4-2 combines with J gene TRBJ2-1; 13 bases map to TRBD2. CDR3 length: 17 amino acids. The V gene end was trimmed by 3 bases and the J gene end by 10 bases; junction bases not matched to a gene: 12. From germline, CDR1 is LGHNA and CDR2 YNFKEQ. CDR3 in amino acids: CASSQRRTSGRAWEQFF. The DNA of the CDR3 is TGTGCCAGCAGCCAGCGCAGAACTAGCGGGAGGGCCTGGGAGCAGTTCTTC.

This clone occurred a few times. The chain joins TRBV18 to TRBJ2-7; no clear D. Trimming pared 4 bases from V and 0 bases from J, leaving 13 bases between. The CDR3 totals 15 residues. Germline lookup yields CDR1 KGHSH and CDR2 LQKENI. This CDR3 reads CASSQKGVSSYEQYF. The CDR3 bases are TGTGCCAGCTCACAGAAGGGCGTCTCCTCCTACGAGCAGTACTTC.

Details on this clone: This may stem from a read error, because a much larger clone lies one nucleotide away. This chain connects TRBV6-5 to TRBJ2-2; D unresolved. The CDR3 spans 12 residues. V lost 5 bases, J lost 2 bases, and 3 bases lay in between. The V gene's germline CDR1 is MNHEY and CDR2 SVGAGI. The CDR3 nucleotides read TGTGCCAGCAGTACAAACACCGGGGAGCTGTTTTTT. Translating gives CASSTNTGELFF.

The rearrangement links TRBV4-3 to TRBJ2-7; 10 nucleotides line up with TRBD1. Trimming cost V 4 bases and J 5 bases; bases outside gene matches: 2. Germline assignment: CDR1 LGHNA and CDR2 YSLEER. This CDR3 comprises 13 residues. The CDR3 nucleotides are TGCGCCAGCAGCCCGACAGGGGGCCACGAGCAGTACTTC. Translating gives CASSPTGGHEQYF.

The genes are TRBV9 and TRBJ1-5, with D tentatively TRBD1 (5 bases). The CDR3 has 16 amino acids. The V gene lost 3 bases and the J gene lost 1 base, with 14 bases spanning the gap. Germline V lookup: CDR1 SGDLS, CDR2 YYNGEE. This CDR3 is CASSAGTSASNQPQHF. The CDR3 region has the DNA TGTGCCAGCAGCGCCGGGACCTCTGCGAGCAATCAGCCCCAGCATTTT.

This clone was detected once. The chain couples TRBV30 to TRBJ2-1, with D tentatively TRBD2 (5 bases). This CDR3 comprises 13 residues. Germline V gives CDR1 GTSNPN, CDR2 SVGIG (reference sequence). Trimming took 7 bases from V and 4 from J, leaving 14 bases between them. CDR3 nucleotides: TGTGCCTCCCCCGGGGTGAAGTACAATGAGCAGTTCTTC. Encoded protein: CASPGVKYNEQFF.

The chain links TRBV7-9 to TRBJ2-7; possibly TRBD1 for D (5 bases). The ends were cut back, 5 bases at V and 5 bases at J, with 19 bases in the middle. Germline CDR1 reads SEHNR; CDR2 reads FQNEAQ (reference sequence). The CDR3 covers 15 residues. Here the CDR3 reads CASSPLDIRVNEQYF. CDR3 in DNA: TGTGCCAGCAGCCCCCTGGACATCAGGGTGAACGAGCAGTACTTC.

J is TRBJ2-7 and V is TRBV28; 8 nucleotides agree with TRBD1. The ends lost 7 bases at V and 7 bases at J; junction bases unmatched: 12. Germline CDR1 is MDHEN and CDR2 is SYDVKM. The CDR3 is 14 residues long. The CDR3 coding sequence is TGTGCCAGCATCCAGGGGGCCCCGATCGGGGAGCAGTACTTC. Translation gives CASIQGAPIGEQYF.

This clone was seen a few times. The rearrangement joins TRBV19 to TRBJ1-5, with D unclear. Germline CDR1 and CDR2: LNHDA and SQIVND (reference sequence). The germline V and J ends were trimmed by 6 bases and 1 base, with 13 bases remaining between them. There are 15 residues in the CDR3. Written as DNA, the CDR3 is TGTGCCAGTAGACTCGGGATACTCAGCAATCAGCCCCAGCATTTT. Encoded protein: CASRLGILSNQPQHF.

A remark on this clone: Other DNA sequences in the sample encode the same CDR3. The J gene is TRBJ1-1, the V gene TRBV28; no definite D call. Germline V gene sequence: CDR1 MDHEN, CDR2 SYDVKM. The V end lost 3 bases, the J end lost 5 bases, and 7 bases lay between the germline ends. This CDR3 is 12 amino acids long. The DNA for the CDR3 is TGTGCCAGCAGTTTTGAGGAGACTGAAGCTTTCTTT. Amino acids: CASSFEETEAFF.

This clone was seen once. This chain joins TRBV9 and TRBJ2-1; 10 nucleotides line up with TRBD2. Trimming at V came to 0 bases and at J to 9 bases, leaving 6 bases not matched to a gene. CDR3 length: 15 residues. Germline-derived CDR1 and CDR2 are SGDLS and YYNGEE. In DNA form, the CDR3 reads TGTGCCAGCAGCGTAGACCAGCGGGAGGGCCCTGAGCAGTTCTTC. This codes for CASSVDQREGPEQFF.

The CDR3, as DNA: TGTGCCAGCAGCCGCTTTTCCTCTGGAAACACCATATATTTT. This sequence encodes CASSRFSSGNTIYF. The V gene is TRBV28, the J gene TRBJ1-3; no reliable D call. Deletions cut 6 bases from V and 0 bases from J, with 9 bases between. The CDR3 is made up of 14 amino acids. Germline V gene lookup returns CDR1 MDHEN and CDR2 SYDVKM.

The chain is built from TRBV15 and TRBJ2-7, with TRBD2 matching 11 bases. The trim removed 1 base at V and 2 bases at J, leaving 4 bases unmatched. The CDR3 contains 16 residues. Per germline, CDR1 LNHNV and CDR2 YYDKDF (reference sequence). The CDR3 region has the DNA TGTGCCACCAGCAGAGCCGGGACTAGCGGAACCTACGAGCAGTACTTC. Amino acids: CATSRAGTSGTYEQYF.

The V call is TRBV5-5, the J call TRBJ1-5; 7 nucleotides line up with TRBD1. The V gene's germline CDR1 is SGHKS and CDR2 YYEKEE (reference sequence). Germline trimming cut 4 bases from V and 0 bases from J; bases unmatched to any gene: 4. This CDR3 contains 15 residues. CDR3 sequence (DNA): TGTGCCAGCAGCCTGGGACAGAATAGCAATCAGCCCCAGCATTTT. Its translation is CASSLGQNSNQPQHF.

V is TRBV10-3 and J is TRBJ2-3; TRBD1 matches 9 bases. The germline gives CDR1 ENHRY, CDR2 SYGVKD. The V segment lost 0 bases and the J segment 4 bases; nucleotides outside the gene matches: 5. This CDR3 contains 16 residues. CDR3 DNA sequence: TGTGCCATCAGTGAGTCTCTGACAGGGGGAGCAGATACGCAGTATTTT. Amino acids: CAISESLTGGADTQYF.

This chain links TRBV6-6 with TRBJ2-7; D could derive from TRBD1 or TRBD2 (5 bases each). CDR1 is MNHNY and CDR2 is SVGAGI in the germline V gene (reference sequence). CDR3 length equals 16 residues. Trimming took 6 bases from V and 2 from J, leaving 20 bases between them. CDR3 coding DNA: TGTGCCAGCAGCCAAAACCTTGGGACGGGGCCCTACGAGCAGTACTTC. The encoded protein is CASSQNLGTGPYEQYF.

CDR3 amino acids: CASSLGPNYGYTF. The DNA for the CDR3 is TGTGCCAGCAGCTTAGGGCCTAACTATGGCTACACCTTC. The chain couples TRBV7-9 to TRBJ1-2; D unresolved. In germline, CDR1 is SEHNR, CDR2 FQNEAQ (reference sequence). This CDR3 has 13 amino acids. The ends were cut back, 1 base at V and 0 bases at J, with 3 bases in the middle. Filled out from reference TRBV7-9 and TRBJ1-2, the complete variable domain reads DTGVSQNPRHKITKRGQNVTFRCDPISEHNRLYWYRQTLGQGPEFLTYFQNEAQLEKSRLLSDRFSAERPKGSFSTLEIQRTEQGDSAMYLCASSLGPNYGYTFGSGTRLTVV.

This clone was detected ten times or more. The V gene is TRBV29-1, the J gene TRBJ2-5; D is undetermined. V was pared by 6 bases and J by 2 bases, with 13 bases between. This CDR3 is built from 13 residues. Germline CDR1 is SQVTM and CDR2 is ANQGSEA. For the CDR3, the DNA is TGCAGCGTCGGTCCCATGCGACAAGAGACCCAGTACTTC. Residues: CSVGPMRQETQYF.

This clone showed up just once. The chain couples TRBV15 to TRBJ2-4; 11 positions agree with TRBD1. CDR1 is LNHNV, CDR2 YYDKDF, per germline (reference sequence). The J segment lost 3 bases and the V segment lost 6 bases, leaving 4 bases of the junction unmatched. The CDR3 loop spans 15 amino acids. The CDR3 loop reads CATRWDRGGKNIQYF. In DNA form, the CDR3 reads TGTGCCACCAGATGGGACAGGGGGGGCAAAAACATTCAGTACTTC. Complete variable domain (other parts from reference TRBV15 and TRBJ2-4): DAMVIQNPRYQVTQFGKPVTLSCSQTLNHNVMYWYQQKSSQAPKLLFHYYDKDFNNEADTPDNFQSRRPNTSFCFLDIRSPGLGDTAMYLCATRWDRGGKNIQYFGAGTRLSVL.